Following are 26 T cell receptor beta chains from one sample sequenced in a study of T cells after yellow fever vaccination (dated by TCRdb to the late 2010s). The meaning of the sample's treatment or condition label: live attenuated yellow fever vaccine strain. The library was produced with 5' RACE. Sequencing was carried out with an Illumina HiSeq 2500. TCRdb reran the public reads through fastp at Q25 and MiXCR, keeping productive beta chains. Each CDR3 protein gets just one entry, which takes the most common genes and DNA from the rows behind it. The sample contains over 150,000 distinct CDR3 sequences, roughly 6.2% of them found a single time. Roughly 3% of the sample goes to the ten largest clones. This specimen consisted of CD4+ T cells sorted from PBMCs, obtained on the day of the first yellow fever vaccination. The receptor set was obtained from a man between 18 and 35 years old who received the YFV17D yellow fever vaccine.

This clonotype appeared many times. The rearrangement uses TRBV9 and TRBJ2-5, with D tentatively TRBD2 (6 bases). In germline, CDR1 is SGDLS, CDR2 YYNGEE. CDR3 length: 14 amino acids. V lost 3 bases to trimming and J lost 1 base, with 10 bases between them. Here the CDR3 reads CASSARGTQETQYF. The CDR3 coding sequence is TGTGCCAGCAGCGCCCGGGGGACCCAAGAGACCCAGTACTTC. The whole variable domain, filled in from reference TRBV9 and TRBJ2-5, reads DSGVTQTPKHLITATGQRVTLRCSPRSGDLSVYWYQQSLDQGLQFLIQYYNGEERAKGNILERFSAQQFPDLHSELNLSSLELGDSALYFCASSARGTQETQYFGPGTRLLVL.

This chain uses TRBV10-3 with TRBJ1-1; D not resolved. From germline, CDR1 is ENHRY and CDR2 SYGVKD. Trimming removed 8 bases at V and 4 bases at J, with 14 bases between. The length of the CDR3 is 13 residues. The CDR3 spells CAILRASGTEAFF. The DNA of the CDR3 is TGTGCCATCCTTAGGGCTTCGGGCACTGAAGCTTTCTTT.

The rearrangement uses TRBV7-6 and TRBJ2-3; 9 nucleotides line up with TRBD2. CDR3 length: 16 residues. Unmatched junction bases numbered 7, after V lost 4 bases and J lost 2 bases. Looked up from germline, CDR1 is SGHVS and CDR2 is FNYEAQ. CDR3 sequence reads: CASSSPLAGFTDTQYF. The CDR3 region has the DNA TGTGCCAGCAGCTCACCCCTAGCGGGGTTCACAGATACGCAGTATTTT.

This clonotype was seen repeatedly, ten times or more. The chain recombines TRBV12-3 or TRBV12-4 with TRBJ2-5, with D perhaps given as TRBD1 or TRBD2 (5 bases each). V gave up 5 bases and J gave up 0 bases, with 16 bases separating them. The CDR3 contains 16 residues. DNA for the CDR3: TGTGCCAGCAGTCCTCCGGGACCTCTCAACCAAGAGACCCAGTACTTC. It specifies CASSPPGPLNQETQYF.

At least ten counts were recorded for this clonotype. The chain uses TRBV5-1 and TRBJ2-1, with TRBD1 identical over 11 bases. CDR1 and CDR2 from the germline V gene are SGHRS and YFSETQ. V shed 3 bases, J shed 5 bases, and the junction held 4 bases outside the gene matches. CDR3 size: 15 residues. Here the CDR3 DNA reads TGCGCCAGCAGCTCCGGGACAGGGGGGCACAATGAGCAGTTCTTC. This translates into CASSSGTGGHNEQFF.

At least ten counts were recorded for this clonotype. This chain connects TRBV5-1 to TRBJ2-2, with no clear D. The CDR3 consists of 15 residues. The ends were cut back, 4 bases at V and 0 bases at J, with 10 bases in the middle. The germline gives CDR1 SGHRS, CDR2 YFSETQ. CDR3 region: CASSDGAANTGELFF. In nucleotides, the CDR3 is TGCGCCAGCAGCGACGGCGCCGCGAACACCGGGGAGCTGTTTTTT.

This clonotype was detected many times. The CDR3 DNA follows: TGCGCCAGCAGCTTGCAGGGCCCTGAAGCTTTCTTT. Translation: CASSLQGPEAFF. The rearrangement uses TRBV5-1 and TRBJ1-1, with D possibly matching TRBD1 (5 bases). Germline loops: CDR1 SGHRS, CDR2 YFSETQ. Trimming removed 1 base from V and 6 bases from J, with 7 bases in between. There are 12 residues in the CDR3.

This clonotype was counted ten times or more. The genes are TRBV5-4 and TRBJ2-3; 13 nucleotides agree with TRBD2. V was pared by 6 bases and J by 11 bases, with 15 bases of the junction left unmatched. The CDR3 is 16 amino acids. Per germline, CDR1 SGHNT and CDR2 YYREEE (reference sequence). Here the CDR3 DNA reads TGTGCCAGCACGGGGGGGACTAGCGGGGAGTCAGAAGAGCAGTATTTT. Protein: CASTGGTSGESEEQYF.

The chain has TRBV7-3 and TRBJ2-6; TRBD1 matches at 9 bases. There are 17 residues in the CDR3. The junction had 6 bases not matched to a gene; V was cut back by 4 bases and J by 2 bases. Germline values: CDR1 SGHTA, CDR2 FQGTGA. CDR3: CASSSGQGGTGANVLTF. DNA of the CDR3: TGTGCCAGCAGCTCGGGACAGGGAGGGACTGGGGCCAACGTCCTGACTTTC.

The chain uses TRBV5-1 and TRBJ1-2; 7 bases fit TRBD1. The CDR3 has 13 amino acids. Germline V CDR1 and CDR2: SGHRS, YFSETQ. V lost 0 bases and J lost 4; bases outside the gene matches: 0. CDR3 region: CASSLGDSYGYTF. The CDR3 region has the DNA TGCGCCAGCAGCTTGGGGGACAGCTATGGCTACACCTTC. The complete variable domain, with remaining parts taken from reference TRBV5-1 and TRBJ1-2, reads KAGVTQTPRYLIKTRGQQVTLSCSPISGHRSVSWYQQTPGQGLQFLFEYFSETQRNKGNFPGRFSGRQFSNSRSEMNVSTLELGDSALYLCASSLGDSYGYTFGSGTRLTVV.

This clonotype showed up just a few times. This chain uses TRBV5-1 with TRBJ1-2; weak D call: TRBD1 (6 bases). V lost 1 base to trimming and J lost 0 bases, with 10 bases between them. Germline CDR1 is SGHRS and CDR2 is YFSETQ. The CDR3 loop spans 15 amino acids. This chain's CDR3 is CASSLSDSTNYGYTF. The CDR3 DNA reads as TGCGCCAGCAGCTTGTCGGACAGTACTAACTATGGCTACACCTTC.

This chain links TRBV20-1 with TRBJ2-3; TRBD1 agrees at 7 bases. The CDR3 runs to 13 residues. V trimming: 2 bases; J trimming: 3 bases; junction bases outside the gene matches: 2. From germline, CDR1 is DFQATT and CDR2 SNEGSKA (reference sequence). The DNA of the CDR3 is TGCAGTGCTAGACCAGGGGGTACAGATACGCAGTATTTT. Its protein product is CSARPGGTDTQYF.

This clonotype appeared many times. V gene TRBV5-6 combines with J gene TRBJ2-5; tentative D call: TRBD2 (5 bases). Trimming removed 5 bases at V and 5 bases at J, with 13 bases between. This CDR3 comprises 13 residues. Germline-derived CDR1 and CDR2 are SGHDT and YYEEEE. In nucleotides, the CDR3 is TGTGCCAGCAGTCTCCCGGGGTACGAGACCCAGTACTTC. Protein sequence: CASSLPGYETQYF.

This clonotype was seen repeatedly, ten times or more. V and J are TRBV28 and TRBJ1-5; 8 bases line up with TRBD1. This CDR3 is built from 15 residues. Trimming at V came to 7 bases and at J to 2 bases, leaving 7 bases not matched to a gene. CDR1 is MDHEN and CDR2 is SYDVKM in the germline V gene. The CDR3 sequence: CASTTTGVGNQPQHF. The DNA for the CDR3 is TGTGCCAGCACCACGACAGGGGTGGGCAATCAGCCCCAGCATTTT.

The sample holds many counts of this clonotype. This chain joins TRBV20-1 and TRBJ1-6, with 7 bases fitting TRBD1. Germline V gene sequence: CDR1 DFQATT, CDR2 SNEGSKA (reference sequence). The ends lost 6 bases at V and 10 bases at J; junction bases unmatched: 12. CDR3 size: 14 residues. CDR3 DNA sequence: TGCAGTGCCAAGACCAGGGGGTTTGGGTCACCCCTCCACTTT. Its translation is CSAKTRGFGSPLHF.

The J gene is TRBJ2-3, the V gene TRBV20-1; D is undetermined. The V end lost 2 bases, the J end lost 2 bases, and 11 bases lay between the germline ends. This CDR3 is built from 14 residues. Germline V lookup: CDR1 DFQATT, CDR2 SNEGSKA (reference sequence). The CDR3 here is CSARLYSPTDTQYF. The CDR3 DNA follows: TGCAGTGCTAGACTCTACAGCCCCACAGATACGCAGTATTTT.

The sample holds many counts of this clonotype. This sequence joins TRBV7-8 and TRBJ1-5; TRBD1 matches 9 bases. The CDR3 has 16 amino acids. V trimming: 5 bases; J trimming: 6 bases; junction bases outside the gene matches: 11. Germline-derived CDR1 and CDR2 are SGHVS and FQNEAQ. The CDR3 bases are TGTGCCAGCAGCCAGGACAGGGGAAGCTCACGTCAGCCCCAGCATTTT. Amino acid sequence: CASSQDRGSSRQPQHF. Complete variable domain (other parts from reference TRBV7-8 and TRBJ1-5): GAGVSQSPRYKVAKRGQDVALRCDPISGHVSLFWYQQALGQGPEFLTYFQNEAQLDKSGLPSDRFFAERPEGSVSTLKIQRTQQEDSAVYLCASSQDRGSSRQPQHFGDGTRLSIL.

The J gene is TRBJ2-7, the V gene TRBV5-6, with D maybe TRBD1 (6 bases). V gave up 0 bases and J gave up 3 bases, with 10 bases separating them. This CDR3 has 14 residues. Germline CDR1 SGHDT, CDR2 YYEEEE. CDR3 loop: CASSLGQAVYEQYV. For the CDR3, the DNA is TGTGCCAGCAGCTTGGGACAGGCGGTCTACGAGCAGTACGTC.

In its sample, this clonotype was seen a few times. The gene calls are TRBV9 and TRBJ1-1, with D perhaps matching TRBD1 (5 bases). Trimming took 6 bases from V and 1 from J, leaving 16 bases between them. Germline V gene lookup returns CDR1 SGDLS and CDR2 YYNGEE. This CDR3 region has 15 residues. The CDR3 DNA is TGTGCCAGCACCCGGGACCCCTCGAGGAACACTGAAGCTTTCTTT. Its protein is CASTRDPSRNTEAFF.

Ten or more counts support this clonotype. The V gene is TRBV3-1, the J gene TRBJ2-1; 7 bases are a match to TRBD2. Unmatched junction bases numbered 12, after V lost 5 bases and J lost 8 bases. Germline V gene lookup returns CDR1 LGHDT and CDR2 YNNKEL (reference sequence). The CDR3 contains 15 residues. CDR3: CASSAMGRETYEQFF. The DNA of the CDR3 is TGTGCCAGCAGCGCAATGGGGAGGGAAACGTATGAGCAGTTCTTC.

This clonotype has more than one count but fewer than ten. The chain carries TRBV4-1 and TRBJ2-5; no definite D call. The CDR3 loop spans 14 amino acids. Germline V gene sequence: CDR1 MGHRA, CDR2 YSYEKL. The V end lost 4 bases, the J end lost 0 bases, and 9 bases lay between the germline ends. In nucleotides, the CDR3 is TGCGCCAGCAGCCGAACATTAGACCAAGAGACCCAGTACTTC. The encoded protein is CASSRTLDQETQYF.

This clonotype was counted many times. The chain couples TRBV11-3 to TRBJ2-3, with D unresolved. The V gene lost 4 bases and the J gene lost 8 bases, with 7 bases spanning the gap. The germline gives CDR1 SGHNT, CDR2 YENEEA. The CDR3 is made up of 11 amino acids. CDR3 in DNA: TGTGCCAGCAGCTCCCTCGGTACGCAGTATTTT. It translates to CASSSLGTQYF.

This clonotype has only a few counts. The CDR3 coding sequence is TGTGCCAGCTCACCACCCGCGACAGGGGGCGCTGACGAGCAGTACTTC. As protein: CASSPPATGGADEQYF. J is TRBJ2-7 and V is TRBV18; 10 bases fit TRBD1. V trimming: 0 bases; J trimming: 5 bases; junction bases outside the gene matches: 7. Germline V gene data show CDR1 as KGHSH and CDR2 as LQKENI. The CDR3 runs to 16 residues.

This clonotype came up many times. J is TRBJ2-7 and V is TRBV7-2; D is perhaps TRBD1 (5 bases). The CDR3 has 13 residues. With 3 bases removed from V and 2 bases from J, the gap between germline ends came to 8 bases. Germline CDR1 SGHTA, CDR2 FQGNSA. CDR3 in amino acids: CASSFSTAYEQYF. The CDR3 coding sequence is TGTGCCAGCAGCTTCTCGACAGCCTACGAGCAGTACTTC.

The table lists this clonotype with many counts. The chain is built from TRBV5-1 and TRBJ2-3, with a tentative D call TRBD2 (6 bases). In germline, CDR1 is SGHRS, CDR2 YFSETQ. With 1 base removed from V and 2 bases from J, the gap between germline ends came to 20 bases. The CDR3 loop spans 18 amino acids. The CDR3 DNA reads as TGCGCCAGCAGCTTGATTGGGTCGGGCGGGACTCTCACAGATACGCAGTATTTT. As protein: CASSLIGSGGTLTDTQYF.

This sequence joins TRBV5-1 and TRBJ2-2, with D unresolved. V was cut by 1 base and J by 7 bases, with 8 bases left in between. The germline gives CDR1 SGHRS, CDR2 YFSETQ. The CDR3 contains 13 residues. CDR3 residues: CASSLLGNGELFF. The CDR3 DNA sequence: TGCGCCAGCAGCTTGCTGGGGAACGGGGAGCTGTTTTTT.